The clone carrying this T cell receptor (beta chain) occurred a few times. Its antigen is unknown. The repertoire was sequenced with immunoSEQ multiplex PCR; TCRdb's copy has only in-frame clones and lacks some. The sample includes approximately 280,000 clones, around 76% seen only once; the top ten take about 5.8%. The entry originates in a study of cytotoxic CD8 clonotypes in ibrutinib-treated CLL. Overall study context: Patients: more than nine relapsed/refractory, 15 treatment-naive, fewer than 18 IGHV unmutated.

General study points: At the start, clonality exceeded age-matched healthy donors and followed circulating CD8+ T-cell counts.

This TCR was recovered from a human donor with chronic lymphocytic leukemia. The sequencing here drew on PBMCs, taken at disease progression, from a patient treated with ibrutinib.

CDR3: CASSLFILHEQYF. The DNA of the CDR3 is TGTGCCAGCAGCTTGTTCATCTTGCACGAGCAGTACTTC. This rearrangement joins TRBV5-6 to TRBJ2-7; D gene ambiguous. The V end lost 1 base, the J end lost 5 bases, and 10 bases lay between the germline ends. CDR1 is SGHDT and CDR2 is YYEEEE in the germline V gene. The CDR3 is 13 amino acids. Together with reference TRBV5-6 and TRBJ2-7, the CDR3 gives the full variable domain: DAGVTQSPTHLIKTRGQQVTLRCSPKSGHDTVSWYQQALGQGPQFIFQYYEEEERQRGNFPDRFSGHQFPNYSSELNVNALLLGDSALYLCASSLFILHEQYFGPGTRLTVT.